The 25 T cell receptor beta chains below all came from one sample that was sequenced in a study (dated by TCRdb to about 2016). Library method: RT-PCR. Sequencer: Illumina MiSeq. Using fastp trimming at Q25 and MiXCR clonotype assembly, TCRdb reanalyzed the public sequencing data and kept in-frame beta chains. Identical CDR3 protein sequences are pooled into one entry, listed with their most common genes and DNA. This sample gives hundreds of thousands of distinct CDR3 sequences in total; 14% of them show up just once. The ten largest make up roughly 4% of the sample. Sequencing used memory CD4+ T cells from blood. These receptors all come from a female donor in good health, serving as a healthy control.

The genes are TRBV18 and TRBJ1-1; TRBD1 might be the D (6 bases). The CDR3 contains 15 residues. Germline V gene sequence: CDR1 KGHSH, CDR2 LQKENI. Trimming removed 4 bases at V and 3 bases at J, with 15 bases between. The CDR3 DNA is TGTGCCAGCTCACTGGCGACAGGATTGTACACTGAAGCTTTCTTT. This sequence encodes CASSLATGLYTEAFF. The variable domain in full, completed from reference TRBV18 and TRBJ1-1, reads NAGVMQNPRHLVRRRGQEARLRCSPMKGHSHVYWYRQLPEEGLKFMVYLQKENIIDESGMPKERFSAEFPKEGPSILRIQQVVRGDSAAYFCASSLATGLYTEAFFGQGTRLTVV.

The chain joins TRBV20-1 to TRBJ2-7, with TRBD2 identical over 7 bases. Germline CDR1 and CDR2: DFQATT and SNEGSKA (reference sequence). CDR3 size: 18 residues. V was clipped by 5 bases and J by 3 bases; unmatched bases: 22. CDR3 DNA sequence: TGCAGTGCTGGGGATGGAGACGAGGGAGGGAACAGCGACTACGAGCAGTACTTC. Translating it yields CSAGDGDEGGNSDYEQYF.

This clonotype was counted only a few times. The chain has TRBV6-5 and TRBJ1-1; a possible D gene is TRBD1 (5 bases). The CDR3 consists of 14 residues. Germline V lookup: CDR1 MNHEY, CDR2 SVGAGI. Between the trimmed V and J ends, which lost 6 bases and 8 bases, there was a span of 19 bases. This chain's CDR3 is CASSLVGEGSEAFF. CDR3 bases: TGTGCCAGCAGCCTCGTGGGGGAGGGGTCCGAAGCTTTCTTT.

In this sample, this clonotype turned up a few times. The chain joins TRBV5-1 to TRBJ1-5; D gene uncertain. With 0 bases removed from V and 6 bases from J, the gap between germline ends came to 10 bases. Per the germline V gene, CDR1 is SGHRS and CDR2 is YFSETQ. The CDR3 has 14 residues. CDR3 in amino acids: CASSLGGPGQPQHF. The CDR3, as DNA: TGCGCCAGCAGCTTGGGGGGTCCGGGTCAGCCCCAGCATTTT.

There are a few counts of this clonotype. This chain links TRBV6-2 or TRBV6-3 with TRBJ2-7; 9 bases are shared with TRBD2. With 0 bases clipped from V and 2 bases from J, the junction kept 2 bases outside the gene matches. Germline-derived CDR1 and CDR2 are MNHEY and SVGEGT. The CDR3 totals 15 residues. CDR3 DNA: TGTGCCAGCAGTTACTCGGCGGGAGGGCCCTACGAGCAGTACTTC. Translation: CASSYSAGGPYEQYF.

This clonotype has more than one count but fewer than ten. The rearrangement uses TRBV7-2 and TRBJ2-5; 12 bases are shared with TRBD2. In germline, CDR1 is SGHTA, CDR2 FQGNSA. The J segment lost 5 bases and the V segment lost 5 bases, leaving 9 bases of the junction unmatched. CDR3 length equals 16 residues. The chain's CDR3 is CASSIGVLAGGETQYF. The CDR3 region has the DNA TGTGCCAGCAGCATAGGGGTCCTAGCGGGGGGGGAGACCCAGTACTTC.

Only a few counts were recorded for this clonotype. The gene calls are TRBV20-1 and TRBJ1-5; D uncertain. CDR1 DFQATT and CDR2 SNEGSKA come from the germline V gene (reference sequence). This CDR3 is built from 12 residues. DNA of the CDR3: TGCAGCCAACGGACCGCCGATCAGCCCCAGCATTTT. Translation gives CSQRTADQPQHF.

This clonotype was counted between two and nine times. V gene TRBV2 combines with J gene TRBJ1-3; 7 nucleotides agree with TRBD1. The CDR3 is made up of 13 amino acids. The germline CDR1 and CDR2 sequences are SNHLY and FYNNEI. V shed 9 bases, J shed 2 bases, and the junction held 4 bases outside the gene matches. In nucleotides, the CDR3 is TGTGCCAGTGAGACAGGGACTGGAAACACCATATATTTT. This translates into CASETGTGNTIYF.

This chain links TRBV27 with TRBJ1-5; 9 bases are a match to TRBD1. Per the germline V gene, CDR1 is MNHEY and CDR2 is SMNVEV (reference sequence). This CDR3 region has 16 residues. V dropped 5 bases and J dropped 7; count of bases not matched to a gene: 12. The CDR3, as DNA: TGTGCCAGCAGTCCCGGGACAGGGACCTTTGAACAGCCCCAGCATTTT. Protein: CASSPGTGTFEQPQHF.

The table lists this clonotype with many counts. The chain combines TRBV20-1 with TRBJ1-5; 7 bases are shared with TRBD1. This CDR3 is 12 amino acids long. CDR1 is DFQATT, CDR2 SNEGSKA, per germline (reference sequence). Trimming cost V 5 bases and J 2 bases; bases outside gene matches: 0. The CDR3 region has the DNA TGCAGTGCTGGACAGGGCAATCAGCCCCAGCATTTT. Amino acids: CSAGQGNQPQHF.

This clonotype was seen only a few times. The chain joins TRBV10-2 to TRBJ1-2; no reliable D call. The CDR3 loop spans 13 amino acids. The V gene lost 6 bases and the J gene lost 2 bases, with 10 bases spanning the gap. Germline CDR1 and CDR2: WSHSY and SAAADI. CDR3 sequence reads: CASRIEENYGYTF. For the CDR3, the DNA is TGCGCCAGCAGGATAGAGGAGAACTATGGCTACACCTTC.

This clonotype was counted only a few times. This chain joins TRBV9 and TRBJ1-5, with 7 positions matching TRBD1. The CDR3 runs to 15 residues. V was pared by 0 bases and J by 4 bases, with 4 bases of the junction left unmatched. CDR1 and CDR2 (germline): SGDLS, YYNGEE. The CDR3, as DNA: TGTGCCAGCAGCGTAGGGGGACAGATAAATCAGCCCCAGCATTTT. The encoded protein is CASSVGGQINQPQHF.

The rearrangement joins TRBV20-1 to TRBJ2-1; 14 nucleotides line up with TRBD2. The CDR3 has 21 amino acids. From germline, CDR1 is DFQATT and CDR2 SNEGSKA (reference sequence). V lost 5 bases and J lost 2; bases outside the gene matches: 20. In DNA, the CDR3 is TGCAGTGCTCTCTCTTTCATCACCGGGACTAGCGGGAGCCGAACCTACAATGAGCAGTTCTTC. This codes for CSALSFITGTSGSRTYNEQFF.

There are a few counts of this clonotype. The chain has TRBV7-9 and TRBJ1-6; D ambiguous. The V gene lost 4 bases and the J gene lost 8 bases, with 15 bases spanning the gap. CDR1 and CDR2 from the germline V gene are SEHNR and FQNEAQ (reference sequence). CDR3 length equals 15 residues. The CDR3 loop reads CASSSTFAPYSPLHF. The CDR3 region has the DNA TGTGCCAGCAGCTCCACATTTGCCCCGTATTCACCCCTCCACTTT.

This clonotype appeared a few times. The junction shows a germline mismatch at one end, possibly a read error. DNA of the CDR3: TGCAGTGCTAGCAGGGGGCCCAAAGATTCACCCCCCCACTTT. As protein: CSASRGPKDSPPHF. The chain carries TRBV20-1 and TRBJ1-6, with 8 bases aligning to TRBD1. This CDR3 comprises 14 residues. Per the germline V gene, CDR1 is DFQATT and CDR2 is SNEGSKA (reference sequence).

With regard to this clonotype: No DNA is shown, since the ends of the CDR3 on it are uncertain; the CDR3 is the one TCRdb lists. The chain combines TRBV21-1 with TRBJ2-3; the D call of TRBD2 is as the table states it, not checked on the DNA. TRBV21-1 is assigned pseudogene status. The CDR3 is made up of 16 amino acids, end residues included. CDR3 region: CASSKAFGGGTDTQYF.

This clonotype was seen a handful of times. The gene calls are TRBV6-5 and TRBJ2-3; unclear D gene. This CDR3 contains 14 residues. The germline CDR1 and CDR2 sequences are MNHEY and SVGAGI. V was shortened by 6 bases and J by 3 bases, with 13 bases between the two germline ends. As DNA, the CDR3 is TGTGCCAGCAGACAACTCGATATAACAGATACGCAGTATTTT. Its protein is CASRQLDITDTQYF.

This chain's CDR3 is CASSPPNSYEQYF. For the CDR3, the DNA is TGTGCCAGCAGCCCACCGAACTCCTACGAGCAGTACTTC. The chain carries TRBV6-2 or TRBV6-3 and TRBJ2-7; D uncertain. CDR1 and CDR2 from the germline V gene are MNHEY and SVGEGT. V dropped 6 bases and J dropped 0 bases, with 9 bases sitting between them. This CDR3 contains 13 residues.

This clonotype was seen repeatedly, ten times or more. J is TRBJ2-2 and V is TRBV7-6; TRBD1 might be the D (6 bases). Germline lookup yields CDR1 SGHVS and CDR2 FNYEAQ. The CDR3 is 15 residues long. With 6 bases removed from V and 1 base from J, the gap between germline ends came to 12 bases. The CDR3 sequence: CASSQTTGNTGELFF. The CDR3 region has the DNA TGTGCCAGCAGTCAAACGACAGGGAACACCGGGGAGCTGTTTTTT.

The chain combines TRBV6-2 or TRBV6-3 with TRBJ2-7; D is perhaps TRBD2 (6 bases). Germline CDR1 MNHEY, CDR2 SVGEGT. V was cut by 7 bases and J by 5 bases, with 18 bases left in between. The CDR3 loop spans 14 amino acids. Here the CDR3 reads CASIGGLIFNEQYF. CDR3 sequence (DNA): TGTGCCAGCATTGGGGGACTGATATTCAACGAGCAGTACTTC.

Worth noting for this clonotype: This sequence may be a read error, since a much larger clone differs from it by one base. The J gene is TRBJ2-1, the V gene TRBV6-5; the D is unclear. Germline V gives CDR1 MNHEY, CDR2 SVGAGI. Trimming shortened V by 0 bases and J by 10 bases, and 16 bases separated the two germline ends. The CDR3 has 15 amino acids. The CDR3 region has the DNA TGTGCCAGCAGTTACTCGCATCGCGCGATCTACGAGCAGTTCTTC. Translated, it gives CASSYSHRAIYEQFF.

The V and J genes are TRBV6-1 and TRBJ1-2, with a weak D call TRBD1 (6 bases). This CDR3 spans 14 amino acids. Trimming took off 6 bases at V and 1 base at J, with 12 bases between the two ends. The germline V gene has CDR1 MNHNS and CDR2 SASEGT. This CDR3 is CASRTQGSNYGYTF. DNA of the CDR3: TGTGCCAGCAGGACACAGGGAAGTAACTATGGCTACACCTTC.

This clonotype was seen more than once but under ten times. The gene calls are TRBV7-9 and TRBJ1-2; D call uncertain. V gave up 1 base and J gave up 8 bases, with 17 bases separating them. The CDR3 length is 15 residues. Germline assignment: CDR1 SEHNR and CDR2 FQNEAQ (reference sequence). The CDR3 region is CASSLGVASGRGYTF. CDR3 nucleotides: TGTGCCAGCAGCTTAGGGGTGGCCTCAGGACGGGGCTACACCTTC.

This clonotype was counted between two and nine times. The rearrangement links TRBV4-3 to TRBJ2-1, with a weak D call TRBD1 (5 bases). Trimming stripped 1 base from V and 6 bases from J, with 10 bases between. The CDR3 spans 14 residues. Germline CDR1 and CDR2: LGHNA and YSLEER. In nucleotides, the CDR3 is TGCGCCAGCAGCCAAGGACAGTACGTCAATGAGCAGTTCTTC. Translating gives CASSQGQYVNEQFF.

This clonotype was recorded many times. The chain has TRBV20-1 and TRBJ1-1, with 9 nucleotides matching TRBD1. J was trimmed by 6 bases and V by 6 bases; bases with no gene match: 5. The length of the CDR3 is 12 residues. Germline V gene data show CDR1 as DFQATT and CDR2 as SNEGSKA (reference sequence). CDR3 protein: CSANRGQAEAFF. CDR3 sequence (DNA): TGCAGTGCAAACAGGGGGCAGGCTGAAGCTTTCTTT.